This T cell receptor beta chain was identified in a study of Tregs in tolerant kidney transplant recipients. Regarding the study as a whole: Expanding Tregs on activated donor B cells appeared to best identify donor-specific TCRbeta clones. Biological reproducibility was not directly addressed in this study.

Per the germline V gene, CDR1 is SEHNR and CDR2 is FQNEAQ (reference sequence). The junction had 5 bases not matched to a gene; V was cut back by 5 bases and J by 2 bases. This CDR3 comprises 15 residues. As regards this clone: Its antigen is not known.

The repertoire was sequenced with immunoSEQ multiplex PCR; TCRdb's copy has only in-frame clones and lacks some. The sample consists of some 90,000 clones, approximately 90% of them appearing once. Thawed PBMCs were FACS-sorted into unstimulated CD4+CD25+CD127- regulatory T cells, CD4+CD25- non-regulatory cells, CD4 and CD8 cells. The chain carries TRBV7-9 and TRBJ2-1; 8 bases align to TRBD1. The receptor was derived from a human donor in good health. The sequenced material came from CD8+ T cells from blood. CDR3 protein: CASSAGQGTYNEQFF. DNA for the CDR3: TGTGCCAGCAGCGCCGGACAGGGTACCTACAATGAGCAGTTCTTC.